This T cell receptor beta chain was captured in a study of spatial heterogeneity in lung cancer. Study outcomes and limitations: It was found that expanded intratumoral alpha and beta TCR counts tracked tumor mutation counts.

Every TCR cDNA molecule carried a tag that served as a unique molecular identifier. TCRdb reprocessed the 5' RACE reads with MiXCR, giving one entry per CDR3 protein. The table shows about 18,000 distinct CDR3 sequences, with approximately 10% occurring only once. Remarks on this clonotype: Its specificity is unknown. The size of this beta chain means little, since it is a stray read in a library made for alpha chains.

Time point here: sample taken at primary tumor resection. Unsorted whole RNA of tumor, nontumor lung or frozen PBMC was sequenced. Germline CDR1 reads SGHRS; CDR2 reads YFSETQ. Between the trimmed V and J ends, which lost 2 bases and 1 base, there was a span of 9 bases. This CDR3 is 15 amino acids long. Sequenced material: lung tumor tissue, taken at surgery. The sequence was obtained from a female donor with early-stage non-small cell lung cancer. The chain uses TRBV5-1 and TRBJ2-2; tentatively, D is TRBD1 (6 bases). DNA for the CDR3: TGCGCCAGCAGCTTTATGACAGGGAACACCGGGGAGCTGTTTTTT. It encodes CASSFMTGNTGELFF. Drawing the rest from reference TRBV5-1 and TRBJ2-2, the complete variable domain is KAGVTQTPRYLIKTRGQQVTLSCSPISGHRSVSWYQQTPGQGLQFLFEYFSETQRNKGNFPGRFSGRQFSNSRSEMNVSTLELGDSALYLCASSFMTGNTGELFFGEGSRLTVL.